The clone carrying this T cell receptor beta chain was found a few times. The antigen is undetermined. The CDR3 has 14 amino acids. The germline V gene has CDR1 SQVTM and CDR2 ANQGSEA. V was trimmed by 3 bases and J by 5 bases, leaving 14 bases between them. This sample stems from a study of identical twins. TCRdb re-derived calls from the 5' RACE reads in MiXCR, one entry per CDR3 protein. The table lists around 370,000 distinct CDR3 sequences, roughly 10% of them singletons, with about 8.1% in the top ten. Study results and caveats: Fewer insertions marked abundant cord blood beta clonotypes; young adult naive trended weakly, memory not at all. Twin sharing of out-of-frame TCR alpha was underestimated by models in monozygotic pairs. Out-of-frame alpha sequences shared by twins showed excess low generation probability.

The chain recombines TRBV29-1 with TRBJ2-1; either TRBD1 or TRBD2 may supply D (6 bases each). This clonotype was obtained from a woman in her 50s in good health. Sequencing was performed on naive T cells sorted from blood. As DNA, the CDR3 is TGCAGCGTTGAGGGGGGCATGTGGCACAATGAGCAGTTCTTC. Translated, it gives CSVEGGMWHNEQFF.